These 26 T cell receptor beta chains came from one sample sequenced in a study of beta chain features in type 1 diabetes. Sequenced material consisted of expressed TCRB transcripts (all of the isolated RNA was reverse transcribed). Method: immunoSEQ multiplex PCR; TCRdb's copy keeps in-frame clones and lacks some. This table has about 19,000 clones, around 50% appearing once. Sequencing was performed on stem cell memory CD4+ T cells from blood. Receptor source: a man younger than 30 in good health.

The genes are TRBV29-1 and TRBJ2-3, with TRBD1 as a possible D gene (5 bases). The CDR3 runs to 13 residues. V gave up 7 bases and J gave up 2 bases, with 13 bases separating them. The germline gives CDR1 SQVTM, CDR2 ANQGSEA. The CDR3 region has the DNA TGCAGCGCCGCTCTGACAGTCACAGATACGCAGTATTTT. Protein: CSAALTVTDTQYF.

The V call is TRBV7-9, the J call TRBJ2-2; TRBD2 matches 7 bases. This CDR3 comprises 15 residues. V lost 5 bases and J lost 4; bases outside the gene matches: 7. The V gene's germline CDR1 is SEHNR and CDR2 FQNEAQ (reference sequence). The CDR3 DNA is TGTGCCAGCAGCCCAGCATGGGGGGGCACCGGGGAGCTGTTTTTT. This encodes CASSPAWGGTGELFF. The whole variable domain, filled in from reference TRBV7-9 and TRBJ2-2, reads DTGVSQNPRHKITKRGQNVTFRCDPISEHNRLYWYRQTLGQGPEFLTYFQNEAQLEKSRLLSDRFSAERPKGSFSTLEIQRTEQGDSAMYLCASSPAWGGTGELFFGEGSRLTVL.

The chain couples TRBV2 to TRBJ2-5; perhaps TRBD1 as D (5 bases). V shed 7 bases and J shed 4 bases, with 10 bases lying between them. The CDR3 is made up of 12 amino acids. In germline, CDR1 is SNHLY, CDR2 FYNNEI. CDR3 DNA: TGTGCCAGCAACCAGGGTCTAGAGACCCAGTACTTC. Protein: CASNQGLETQYF.

This clone has only a few counts. The CDR3 protein is CASSSWTSGPHNEQFF. CDR3 nucleotides: TGTGCCAGCAGCTCCTGGACTAGCGGGCCCCACAATGAGCAGTTCTTC. V usage is TRBV7-2 and J usage is TRBJ2-1; TRBD2 aligns across 11 bases. J gave up 5 bases and V 4 bases, and 7 bases lay outside the gene matches. This CDR3 is built from 16 residues. Per germline, CDR1 SGHTA and CDR2 FQGNSA. The whole variable domain, remainder taken from reference TRBV7-2 and TRBJ2-1, is GAGVSQSPSNKVTEKGKDVELRCDPISGHTALYWYRQSLGQGLEFLIYFQGNSAPDKSGLPSDRFSAERTGGSVSTLTIQRTQQEDSAVYLCASSSWTSGPHNEQFFGPGTRLTVL.

This clone has just a few counts. The chain links TRBV7-8 to TRBJ2-5; unclear D gene. There are 12 residues in the CDR3. Trimming shortened V by 4 bases and J by 1 base, and 4 bases separated the two germline ends. Germline CDR1 is SGHVS and CDR2 is FQNEAQ. The CDR3 nucleotides read TGTGCCAGCAGCTGGGCCCAAGAGACCCAGTACTTC. Translated: CASSWAQETQYF.

This clone was recorded a few times. The gene calls are TRBV13 and TRBJ1-1; D ambiguous. Germline CDR1 PRHDT, CDR2 FYEKMQ (reference sequence). V was pared by 5 bases and J by 1 base, with 11 bases between. This CDR3 spans 14 amino acids. CDR3 DNA: TGTGCCAGCAGCCTCGTTGGGAGGAACACTGAAGCTTTCTTT. Its protein product is CASSLVGRNTEAFF. Using reference TRBV13 and TRBJ1-1 for the parts outside the CDR3, the full variable domain is AAGVIQSPRHLIKEKRETATLKCYPIPRHDTVYWYQQGPGQDPQFLISFYEKMQSDKGSIPDRFSAQQFSDYHSELNMSSLELGDSALYFCASSLVGRNTEAFFGQGTRLTVV.

The chain is built from TRBV18 and TRBJ2-5; D is possibly TRBD2 (5 bases). The J call could be wrong; TRBJ2-7 is a better fit for the DNA end. The CDR3 runs 17 residues. Germline loops: CDR1 KGHSH, CDR2 LQKENI. The CDR3 reads CASSPRNGPGSSYEQYF. The CDR3 DNA reads TGTGCCAGCTCACCACGAAATGGACCGGGGTCCTCCTACGAGCAGTACTTC.

This clone was detected only a few times. The genes are TRBV7-2 and TRBJ2-7; TRBD2 aligns across 8 bases. The V and J ends lost 3 bases and 8 bases, in that order; junction bases with no gene match: 9. Germline-derived CDR1 and CDR2 are SGHTA and FQGNSA. The length of the CDR3 is 14 residues. The CDR3 DNA reads as TGTGCCAGCAGCTTGGCCGGGACTAGTATCCAGCAGTACTTC. It specifies CASSLAGTSIQQYF.

This CDR3 reads CASSLSPRIGTQYF. The CDR3 DNA sequence: TGTGCCAGCAGCTTATCGCCTAGGATAGGGACCCAGTACTTC. The gene calls are TRBV7-9 and TRBJ2-5; D not resolved. Trimming shortened V by 2 bases and J by 7 bases, and 14 bases separated the two germline ends. Germline V lookup: CDR1 SEHNR, CDR2 FQNEAQ (reference sequence). The CDR3 has 14 amino acids.

The rearrangement uses TRBV6-5 and TRBJ2-7; no clear D. CDR3 length equals 14 residues. Germline V lookup: CDR1 MNHEY, CDR2 SVGAGI. Trimming removed 3 bases from V and 2 bases from J, with 11 bases in between. CDR3 loop: CASSYNMGPYEQYF. The CDR3 nucleotides are TGTGCCAGCAGTTATAATATGGGCCCCTACGAGCAGTACTTC.

The chain combines TRBV28 with TRBJ1-4; 7 nucleotides align to TRBD1. This CDR3 comprises 14 residues. After removal of 2 bases from V and 8 bases from J, the junction contained 5 bases not matched to a gene. Germline CDR1 reads MDHEN; CDR2 reads SYDVKM. The chain's CDR3 is CASSLLDRQEKLFF. In DNA form, the CDR3 reads TGTGCCAGCAGTTTACTGGACAGGCAAGAAAAACTGTTTTTT.

The chain recombines TRBV28 with TRBJ2-5; TRBD2 matches at 8 bases. Germline CDR1 MDHEN, CDR2 SYDVKM. V trimming: 6 bases; J trimming: 5 bases; junction bases outside the gene matches: 11. The CDR3 runs 15 residues. The chain's CDR3 is CASSAPSGGVETQYF. As DNA, the CDR3 is TGTGCCAGCAGCGCTCCGTCGGGAGGGGTTGAGACCCAGTACTTC.

This clone was seen more than once but under ten times. The CDR3 sequence: CASSLAPPGGPDEQFF. The CDR3 DNA follows: TGTGCCAGCAGCTTAGCCCCTCCGGGGGGGCCGGATGAGCAGTTCTTC. The J gene is TRBJ2-1, the V gene TRBV7-2; 8 positions match TRBD2. In germline, CDR1 is SGHTA, CDR2 FQGNSA. Unmatched junction bases numbered 9, after V lost 0 bases and J lost 8 bases. This CDR3 comprises 16 residues.

The table lists this clone with a few counts. V gene TRBV29-1 combines with J gene TRBJ2-7; TRBD1 aligns across 7 bases. J lost 2 bases, V lost 2 bases, and 9 bases had no gene match. Germline values: CDR1 SQVTM, CDR2 ANQGSEA. The CDR3 loop spans 15 amino acids. The CDR3 sequence: CSVEPLEQGTYEQYF. The CDR3, as DNA: TGCAGCGTTGAACCCTTGGAACAGGGGACCTACGAGCAGTACTTC.

The V gene is TRBV18, the J gene TRBJ2-1, with 8 bases that match TRBD1. This CDR3 is 14 amino acids long. Germline assignment: CDR1 KGHSH and CDR2 LQKENI. V lost 4 bases and J lost 5; bases outside the gene matches: 4. This chain's CDR3 is CASSRATGDNEQFF. Written as DNA, the CDR3 is TGTGCCAGCTCACGGGCGACAGGGGACAATGAGCAGTTCTTC.

Only a few counts were recorded for this clone. This chain uses TRBV5-1 with TRBJ1-2, with 8 bases that match TRBD1. In germline, CDR1 is SGHRS, CDR2 YFSETQ. The V and J ends lost 0 bases and 6 bases, in that order; junction bases with no gene match: 7. The CDR3 consists of 15 residues. The CDR3 DNA sequence: TGCGCCAGCAGCTTGGTGGGACAGGACCCCGATGGCTACACCTTC. Protein: CASSLVGQDPDGYTF.

V gene TRBV28 combines with J gene TRBJ1-4; weak D call: TRBD1 (6 bases). Between the trimmed V and J ends, which lost 8 bases and 8 bases, there was a span of 15 bases. The germline CDR1 and CDR2 sequences are MDHEN and SYDVKM. The CDR3 has 13 amino acids. CDR3 protein: CASHEWTVEKLFF. CDR3 nucleotides: TGTGCCAGCCATGAATGGACAGTGGAAAAACTGTTTTTT.

A remark on this clone: The junction shows a germline mismatch at one end, possibly a read error. This chain links TRBV7-7 with TRBJ2-7; a weak D match, TRBD2 (7 bases). Germline lookup yields CDR1 SSHAT and CDR2 FNYEAQ (reference sequence). The CDR3 has 13 residues. For the CDR3, the DNA is TGTGCTAGCAGCTTAGGGGGGGGCGGCGAGCAGTACTTC. It is translated as CASSLGGGGEQYF.

The chain combines TRBV7-3 with TRBJ1-2; D not resolved. Germline-derived CDR1 and CDR2 are SGHTA and FQGTGA. This CDR3 has 13 residues. Trimming cost V 2 bases and J 3 bases, with 7 bases left between them. DNA for the CDR3: TGTGCCAGCAGCTTAGGGCAGGACTATGGCTACACCTTC. The encoded protein is CASSLGQDYGYTF.

The chain combines TRBV19 with TRBJ2-3; 7 bases align to TRBD2. Germline V lookup: CDR1 LNHDA, CDR2 SQIVND (reference sequence). The junction had 11 bases not matched to a gene; V was cut back by 11 bases and J by 3 bases. The CDR3 is 14 residues long. In nucleotides, the CDR3 is TGTGCCTCAAGGAGGCTAGCGGATACAGATACGCAGTATTTT. Protein product: CASRRLADTDTQYF.

This sequence joins TRBV28 and TRBJ1-5, with 7 positions matching TRBD1. The CDR3 contains 16 residues. Looked up from germline, CDR1 is MDHEN and CDR2 is SYDVKM. Germline trimming cut 5 bases from V and 4 bases from J; bases unmatched to any gene: 11. CDR3 sequence reads: CASSPTTGKRNQPQHF. In DNA, the CDR3 is TGTGCCAGCAGTCCGACGACAGGGAAAAGGAATCAGCCCCAGCATTTT.

J is TRBJ2-3 and V is TRBV5-1; 8 bases line up with TRBD1. Germline V CDR1 and CDR2: SGHRS, YFSETQ. The length of the CDR3 is 14 residues. Unmatched junction bases numbered 4, after V lost 5 bases and J lost 2 bases. The CDR3 loop reads CASSGQGSTDTQYF. The DNA of the CDR3 is TGCGCCAGCAGTGGACAGGGCTCCACAGATACGCAGTATTTT.

The chain carries TRBV30 and TRBJ1-5, with a weak D call TRBD1 (5 bases). The CDR3 has 14 amino acids. V shed 0 bases and J shed 5 bases, with 11 bases lying between them. Germline V gene data show CDR1 as GTSNPN and CDR2 as SVGIG (reference sequence). Here the CDR3 DNA reads TGTGCCTGGAGTGTTAACAGGTTGGATCAGCCCCAGCATTTT. Translation: CAWSVNRLDQPQHF.

The chain uses TRBV10-3 and TRBJ2-1, with TRBD1 identical over 10 bases. The CDR3 contains 15 residues. Germline V gives CDR1 ENHRY, CDR2 SYGVKD. V was pared by 10 bases and J by 2 bases, with 8 bases of the junction left unmatched. The CDR3 region has the DNA TGTGCCAGTACCGGGACAGGGGCTACCTACAATGAGCAGTTCTTC. As protein: CASTGTGATYNEQFF.

In this sample, this clone turned up once. The V call is TRBV9, the J call TRBJ2-5; 8 bases line up with TRBD2. The CDR3 is 16 residues long. The V gene end was trimmed by 0 bases and the J gene end by 5 bases; junction bases not matched to a gene: 9. CDR1 and CDR2 (germline): SGDLS, YYNGEE. The CDR3 sequence: CASSVGGTRKLETQYF. The DNA of the CDR3 is TGTGCCAGCAGCGTAGGGGGGACTAGGAAGTTGGAGACCCAGTACTTC. Filled out from reference TRBV9 and TRBJ2-5, the complete variable domain reads DSGVTQTPKHLITATGQRVTLRCSPRSGDLSVYWYQQSLDQGLQFLIQYYNGEERAKGNILERFSAQQFPDLHSELNLSSLELGDSALYFCASSVGGTRKLETQYFGPGTRLLVL.

V gene TRBV5-4 combines with J gene TRBJ1-1; no clear D. The CDR3 totals 16 residues. Trimming shortened V by 4 bases and J by 2 bases, and 18 bases separated the two germline ends. Germline loops: CDR1 SGHNT, CDR2 YYREEE (reference sequence). The CDR3 region has the DNA TGTGCCAGCAGCATGCGTTTTCGGGGAAGAAACACTGAAGCTTTCTTT. As protein: CASSMRFRGRNTEAFF.